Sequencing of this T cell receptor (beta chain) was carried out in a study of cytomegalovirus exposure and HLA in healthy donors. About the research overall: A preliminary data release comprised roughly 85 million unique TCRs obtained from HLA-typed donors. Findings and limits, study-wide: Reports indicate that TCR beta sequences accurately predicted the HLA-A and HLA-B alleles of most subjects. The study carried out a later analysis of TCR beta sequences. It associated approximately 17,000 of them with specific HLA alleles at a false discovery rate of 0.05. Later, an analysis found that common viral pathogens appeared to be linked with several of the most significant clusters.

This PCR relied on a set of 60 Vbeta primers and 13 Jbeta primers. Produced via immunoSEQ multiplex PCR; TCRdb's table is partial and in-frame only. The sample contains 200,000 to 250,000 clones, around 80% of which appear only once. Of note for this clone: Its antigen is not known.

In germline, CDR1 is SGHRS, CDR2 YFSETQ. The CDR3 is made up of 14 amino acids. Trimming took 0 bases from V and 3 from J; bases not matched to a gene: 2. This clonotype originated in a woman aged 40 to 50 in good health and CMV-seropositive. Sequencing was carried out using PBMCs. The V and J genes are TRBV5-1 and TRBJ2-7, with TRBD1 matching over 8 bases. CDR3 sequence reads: CASSLATGDYEQYF. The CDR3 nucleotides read TGCGCCAGCAGCTTGGCGACAGGGGACTACGAGCAGTACTTC.